Listed below are T cell receptor beta chains from one sample, sequenced in a study of blood T cell repertoires in COVID-19. This table comes from immunoSEQ multiplex PCR, and its TCRdb copy is limited to in-frame clones, with some not included. The top ten clones hold approximately 10% of a sample with a few hundred thousand clones, approximately 87% of them seen once. Material: PBMCs or T cells enriched from blood (not recorded which). These receptors were taken from a woman in her 50s who had recovered from COVID-19. The CDR3 runs from the conserved cysteine through the conserved F or W. D genes are given only for firm matches. Expanded clones get a size class; other rows say once, few or many, or leave the size out.

>TRBV11-3|NA|TRBD1|TRBJ2-3
CASSLSGGQDTQYF
TGTGCCAGCAGCTTATCAGGGGGCCAAGATACGCAGTATTTT
>TRBV19|NA|NA|TRBJ1-1
CASSMGGGEAFF
TGTGCCAGTAGTATGGGGGGAGGTGAAGCTTTCTTT
>TRBV27|NA|TRBD2|TRBJ2-3
CASRKEWASGDGNTQYF
TGTGCCAGCAGAAAAGAATGGGCTAGCGGGGACGGTAATACGCAGTATTTT
>TRBV11-2|NA|NA|TRBJ1-3
CASSRTYSGNTIYF
TGTGCCAGCAGCCGCACCTACTCTGGAAACACCATATATTTT
>TRBV3-1/TRBV3-2|NA|TRBD1|TRBJ1-2
CASSGRQGWYGYTF
TGTGCCAGCAGCGGCCGACAGGGGTGGTATGGCTACACCTTC
>TRBV5-1|NA|TRBD1|TRBJ2-7
CASRGTGGAYEQYF
TGCGCCAGCAGGGGGACAGGCGGGGCTTACGAGCAGTACTTC
>TRBV28|NA|TRBD1|TRBJ1-2
CASSPTGSSDGYTF
TGTGCCAGCAGTCCGACAGGGAGTTCTGATGGCTACACCTTC
>TRBV6-5|NA|TRBD1|TRBJ1-1
CASIKDRAMNTEAFF
TGTGCCAGCATAAAGGACAGGGCCATGAACACTGAAGCTTTCTTT
>TRBV7-3|few|NA|TRBJ2-5
CASSLTAGSESQGTQYF
TGTGCCAGCAGCTTAACTGCCGGGAGTGAATCCCAGGGGACCCAGTACTTC
>TRBV6-2/TRBV6-3|NA|TRBD2|TRBJ2-7
CASSYSTPLAGGYGQYF
TGTGCCAGCAGTTACTCGACCCCCCTAGCGGGGGGGTACGGGCAGTACTTC
>TRBV15|NA|TRBD1|TRBJ1-4
CATGTVNEKLFF
TGTGCCACCGGGACAGTTAATGAAAAACTGTTTTTT
>TRBV6-2/TRBV6-3|NA|NA|TRBJ1-2
CASSSPAIYTF
TGTGCCAGCAGCTCCCCAGCGATCTACACCTTC
>TRBV6-5|NA|TRBD1|TRBJ1-1
CASRVLDRDSEAFF
TGTGCCAGCAGGGTACTTGACAGGGACAGTGAAGCTTTCTTT
>TRBV7-2|NA|TRBD1|TRBJ1-6
CASSLIGGGNSPLHF
TGTGCCAGCAGCCTCATAGGAGGGGGCAATTCACCCCTCCACTTT
>TRBV6-1|NA|NA|TRBJ1-4
CASSEGGGGEKLFF
TGTGCCAGCAGTGAAGGGGGGGGCGGCGAAAAACTGTTTTTT
>TRBV7-9|NA|NA|TRBJ1-5
CASSLDRSGGQPQHF
TGTGCCAGCAGCTTAGATCGCTCGGGTGGGCAGCCCCAGCATTTT
>TRBV11-2|NA|TRBD1|TRBJ2-7
CASSLTDRDSGEYF
TGTGCCAGCAGCTTAACGGACAGGGATTCCGGGGAGTACTTC
>TRBV6-5|NA|TRBD1|TRBJ1-1
CASALRGHRDTEAFF
TGTGCCAGCGCGTTGAGGGGGCATAGGGACACTGAAGCTTTCTTT
>TRBV2|once|NA|TRBJ1-5
CASRGVDQPQHF
TGTGCCAGCAGAGGGGTGGATCAGCCCCAGCATTTT
>TRBV7-2|NA|NA|TRBJ2-7
CASSFLEAGEQYF
TGTGCCAGCAGCTTCTTAGAAGCTGGTGAGCAGTACTTC
>TRBV12-3/TRBV12-4|NA|NA|TRBJ1-1
CASKDSWNTEAFF
TGTGCCAGCAAGGACTCTTGGAACACTGAAGCTTTCTTT
>TRBV28|NA|NA|TRBJ1-6
CASRSPTGSSPLHF
TGTGCCAGCAGATCACCGACAGGTTCCTCACCCCTCCACTTT
>TRBV9|NA|TRBD1|TRBJ1-2
CASSSRQGHQAGYTF
TGTGCCAGCAGCTCCCGACAGGGACATCAAGCTGGCTACACCTTC
>TRBV28|NA|NA|TRBJ1-5
CASSLSQQPQHF
TGTGCCAGCAGTCTATCCCAGCAGCCCCAGCATTTT
>TRBV5-1|NA|TRBD2|TRBJ2-3
CASSSGTSVTDTQYF
TGCGCCAGCAGCTCCGGGACTAGCGTCACAGATACGCAGTATTTT
>TRBV6-2/TRBV6-3|NA|TRBD1|TRBJ1-5
CASSYLGTGSQPQHF
TGTGCCAGCAGTTACTTAGGGACAGGGTCTCAGCCCCAGCATTTT
>TRBV2|NA|NA|TRBJ2-1
CASSAQGNEQFF
TGTGCCAGCAGTGCCCAGGGCAATGAGCAGTTCTTC
>TRBV18|once|NA|TRBJ1-4
CASSTSTATNEKLFF
TGTGCCAGCTCAACGTCGACAGCAACTAATGAAAAACTGTTTTTT
>TRBV7-3|NA|TRBD1|TRBJ1-2
CASSFNPRGLDYGYTF
TGTGCCAGCAGCTTCAACCCCAGGGGGCTGGACTATGGCTACACCTTC
>TRBV18|NA|NA|TRBJ2-2
CASSHGGNTGELFF
TGTGCCAGCTCCCACGGGGGGAACACCGGGGAGCTGTTTTTT
>TRBV5-8|NA|NA|TRBJ2-2
CASSMGATGELFF
TGTGCCAGCAGCATGGGAGCCACCGGGGAGCTGTTTTTT
>TRBV7-6|NA|NA|TRBJ2-3
CASSQMGSRADTQYF
TGTGCCAGCAGCCAGATGGGGAGTCGGGCAGATACGCAGTATTTT
>TRBV10-1|once|NA|TRBJ1-1
CASRGRMNTEAFF
TGCGCCAGCAGGGGCCGGATGAACACTGAAGCTTTCTTT
>TRBV7-2|NA|NA|TRBJ1-3
CASSPDRFSGNTIYF
TGTGCCAGCAGCCCAGACAGGTTCTCTGGAAACACCATATATTTT
>TRBV6-2/TRBV6-3|NA|NA|TRBJ1-1
CASSEITEAFF
TGTGCCAGCAGCGAGATAACTGAAGCTTTCTTT
>TRBV29-1|NA|TRBD1|TRBJ2-6
CSAAGTGDSGANVLTF
TGCAGCGCAGCCGGGACAGGAGACTCTGGGGCCAACGTCCTGACTTTC